A few counts support the clone carrying this T cell receptor (beta chain). The antigen remains undetermined. The data were taken from a study of beta chain features in type 1 diabetes. Notes on the study in general: Moderate but significant shortening of TCRB CDR3s was recorded in all four CD4+ subsets from Type 1 diabetes patients. Among type 1 diabetes patients, VDJ junctions had fewer insertions and more deletions.

Expressed TCRB transcripts were sequenced, since all the RNA that had been isolated was reverse transcribed. Method: immunoSEQ multiplex PCR; TCRdb's copy keeps in-frame clones and lacks some. The data show approximately 360,000 clones, roughly an eighth seen once. The sequence derives from a young woman with type 1 diabetes. The sample consisted of naive CD4+ T cells from blood.

The CDR3 DNA sequence: TGTGCCAGCAGCCCTGGGACTAGCAGGAATGAGCAGTTCTTC. This gives the protein CASSPGTSRNEQFF. This chain links TRBV4-2 with TRBJ2-1; the match to TRBD2 covers 9 bases. Looked up from germline, CDR1 is LGHNA and CDR2 is YNFKEQ. V shed 4 bases, J shed 7 bases, and the junction held 5 bases outside the gene matches. The CDR3 contains 14 residues.